Listed below are T cell receptor beta chains from one sample, sequenced in a study of blood T cells in healthy people across ages. Each CDR3 protein is one row after TCRdb ran MiXCR on the 5' RACE reads. The table has 1.6 million or so distinct CDR3 sequences, about 35% seen once. Sequenced input: blood. The receptors derive from a woman in her 30s in good health. CDR3s include the opening cysteine and the closing phenylalanine or tryptophan. The D gene is left open where the match is weak. Only some rows state a clone size, as once, few, many or a class for expanded clones.

>TRBJ2-7|TRBV9|NA|NA
TGTGTCAGCAGCGTAGGAGAGGGGGGCTCCTACGAGCAGTACTTC
CVSSVGEGGSYEQYF
>TRBJ2-3|TRBV24-1|NA|few
TGTGCCACCAGTGAAAAGGGGGGGAACACAGATACGCAGTATTTT
CATSEKGGNTDTQYF
>TRBJ1-2|TRBV2|NA|NA
TGTGCCAGCAGCGTAAATCGGGACAATCCTGGCTACACCTTC
CASSVNRDNPGYTF
>TRBJ1-4|TRBV4-1|NA|NA
TGCGCCAGCAGCCAAGCTACTGAAAAACTGTTTTTT
CASSQATEKLFF
>TRBJ2-7|TRBV29-1|NA|few
TGCAGCGTGAGGGGGATTAGCGGACGACTCTCCTACGAGCAGTACTTC
CSVRGISGRLSYEQYF
>TRBJ1-2|TRBV20-1|NA|NA
TGCAGTGCTAGAGATGACTGGGGCTACACCTTC
CSARDDWGYTF
>TRBJ2-3|TRBV5-4|TRBD2|few
TGTGCCAGCAGTGGGGCGGGGGGTCCCACAGATACGCAGTATTTT
CASSGAGGPTDTQYF
>TRBJ1-6|TRBV5-1|NA|NA
TGCGCCAGCAGCTTGCGGGTAGGAGAGAATTCACCCCTCCACTTT
CASSLRVGENSPLHF
>TRBJ2-2|TRBV11-2|TRBD2|NA
TGTGCCAGCAGCTTTGGGATTTCTAGCGGTGCGAACACCGGGGAGCTGTTTTTT
CASSFGISSGANTGELFF
>TRBJ2-5|TRBV7-9|TRBD2|NA
TGTGCCAGCAGCTTAGATGCCAGCGGGGGGAGGGAGACCCAGTACTTC
CASSLDASGGRETQYF
>TRBJ2-1|TRBV20-1|NA|NA
TGCAGTACGGACTCAAACTCCTACAATGAGCAGTTCTTC
CSTDSNSYNEQFF
>TRBJ2-6|TRBV6-5|NA|NA
TGTGCCAGCAGACCGCAAGGCAGTGGGGCCAACGTCCTGACTTTC
CASRPQGSGANVLTF
>TRBJ2-7|TRBV14|NA|NA
TGTGCCAGCAGCCAAGTTGGGGCAGCCTCCTACGAGCAGTACTTC
CASSQVGAASYEQYF
>TRBJ2-1|TRBV27|TRBD2|few
TGTGCCAGCAGCCAGCTAGCGGGAGTCAATGAGCAGTTCTTC
CASSQLAGVNEQFF
>TRBJ2-3|TRBV7-8|TRBD2|NA
TGTGCCAGTTTCTCCGGGACTAGCACAGATCCGCAGTATTTT
CASFSGTSTDPQYF
>TRBJ1-1|TRBV9|NA|NA
TGTGCCAGCAGCGTATCTCCGATCCCGGGGGAGAACACTGAAGCTTTCTTT
CASSVSPIPGENTEAFF
>TRBJ2-7|TRBV4-1|TRBD2|few
TGCGCCAGCAGCCAAGGTTTAGGACTAGCGGGGAACTACGAGCAGTACTTC
CASSQGLGLAGNYEQYF